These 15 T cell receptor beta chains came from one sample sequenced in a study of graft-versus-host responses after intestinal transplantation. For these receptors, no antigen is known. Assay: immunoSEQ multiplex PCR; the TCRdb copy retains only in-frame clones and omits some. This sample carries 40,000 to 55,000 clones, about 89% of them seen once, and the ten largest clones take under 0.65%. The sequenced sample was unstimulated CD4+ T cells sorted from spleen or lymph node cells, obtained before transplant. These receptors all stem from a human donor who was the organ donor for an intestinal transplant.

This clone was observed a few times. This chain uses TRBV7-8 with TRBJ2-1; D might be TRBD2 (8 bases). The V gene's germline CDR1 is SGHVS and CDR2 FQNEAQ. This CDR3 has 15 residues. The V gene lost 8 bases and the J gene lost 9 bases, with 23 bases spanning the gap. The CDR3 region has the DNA TGTGCCAGCCACGACCGGGAGGGGGCCACAAGTGAGCAGTTCTTC. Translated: CASHDREGATSEQFF.

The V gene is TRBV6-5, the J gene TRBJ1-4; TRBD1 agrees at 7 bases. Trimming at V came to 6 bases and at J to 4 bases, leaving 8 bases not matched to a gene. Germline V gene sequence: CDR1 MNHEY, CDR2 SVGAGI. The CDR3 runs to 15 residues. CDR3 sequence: CASRPNRGNNEKLFF. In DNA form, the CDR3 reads TGTGCCAGCAGGCCCAACAGGGGTAATAATGAAAAACTGTTTTTT.

CDR3: CASRSYRGGYEKLFF. CDR3 bases: TGTGCCAGCAGGTCCTACAGGGGCGGGTATGAAAAACTGTTTTTT. The chain uses TRBV2 and TRBJ1-4; TRBD1 matches 7 bases. V was pared by 6 bases and J by 6 bases, with 10 bases of the junction left unmatched. CDR1 is SNHLY, CDR2 FYNNEI, per germline. The length of the CDR3 is 15 residues.

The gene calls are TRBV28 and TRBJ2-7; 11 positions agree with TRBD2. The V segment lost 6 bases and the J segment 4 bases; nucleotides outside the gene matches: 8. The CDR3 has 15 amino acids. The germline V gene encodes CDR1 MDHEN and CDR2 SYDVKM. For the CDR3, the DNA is TGTGCCAGCAGCGATAGCGGGAGGGCCGGGTACGAGCAGTACTTC. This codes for CASSDSGRAGYEQYF.

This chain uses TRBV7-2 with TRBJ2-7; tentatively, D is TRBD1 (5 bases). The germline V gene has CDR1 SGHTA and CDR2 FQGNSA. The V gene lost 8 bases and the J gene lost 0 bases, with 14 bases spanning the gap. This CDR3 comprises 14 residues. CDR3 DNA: TGTGCCAGCGTTCATGGGGCCCCCTCCTACGAGCAGTACTTC. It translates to CASVHGAPSYEQYF.

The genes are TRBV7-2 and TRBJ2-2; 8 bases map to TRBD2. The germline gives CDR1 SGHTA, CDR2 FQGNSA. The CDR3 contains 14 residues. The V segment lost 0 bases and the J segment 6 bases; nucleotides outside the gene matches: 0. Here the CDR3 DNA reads TGTGCCAGCAGCTTAGCAGCGGGAGCCGGGGAGCTGTTTTTT. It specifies CASSLAAGAGELFF.

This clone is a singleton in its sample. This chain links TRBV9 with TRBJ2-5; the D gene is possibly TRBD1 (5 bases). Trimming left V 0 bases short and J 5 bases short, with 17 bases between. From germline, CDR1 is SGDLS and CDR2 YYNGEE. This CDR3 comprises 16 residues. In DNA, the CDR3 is TGTGCCAGCAGCGTAGAGGGGCTACCTCTAGGGGAGACCCAGTACTTC. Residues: CASSVEGLPLGETQYF.

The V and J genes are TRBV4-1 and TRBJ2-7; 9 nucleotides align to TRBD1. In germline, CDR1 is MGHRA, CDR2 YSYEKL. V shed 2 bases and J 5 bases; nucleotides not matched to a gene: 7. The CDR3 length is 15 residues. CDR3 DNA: TGCGCCAGCAGCCAAATGATCGGACAGGGGAACGAGCAGTACTTC. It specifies CASSQMIGQGNEQYF.

The CDR3 sequence: CASSIVYRTGELFF. The CDR3 DNA follows: TGTGCCAGTAGTATAGTATATCGGACCGGGGAGCTGTTTTTT. The rearrangement uses TRBV19 and TRBJ2-2; D remains ambiguous. The CDR3 covers 14 residues. Germline CDR1 is LNHDA and CDR2 is SQIVND (reference sequence). V was trimmed by 1 base and J by 5 bases, leaving 8 bases between them.

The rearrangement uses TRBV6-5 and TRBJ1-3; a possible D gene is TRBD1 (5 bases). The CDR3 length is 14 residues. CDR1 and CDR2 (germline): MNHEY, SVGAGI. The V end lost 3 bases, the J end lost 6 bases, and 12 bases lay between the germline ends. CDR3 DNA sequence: TGTGCCAGCAGTTATAGCAGGGTTGCAAACACCATATATTTT. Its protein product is CASSYSRVANTIYF.

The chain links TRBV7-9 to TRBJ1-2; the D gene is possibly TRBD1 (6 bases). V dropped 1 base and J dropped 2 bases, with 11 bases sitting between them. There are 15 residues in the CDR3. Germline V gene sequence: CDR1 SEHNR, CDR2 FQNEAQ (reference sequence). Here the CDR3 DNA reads TGTGCCAGCAGCTTAGTGGGACATAACAACTATGGCTACACCTTC. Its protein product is CASSLVGHNNYGYTF. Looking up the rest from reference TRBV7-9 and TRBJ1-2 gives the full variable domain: DTGVSQNPRHKITKRGQNVTFRCDPISEHNRLYWYRQTLGQGPEFLTYFQNEAQLEKSRLLSDRFSAERPKGSFSTLEIQRTEQGDSAMYLCASSLVGHNNYGYTFGSGTRLTVV.

The CDR3 loop is CASSLARTGVTYGYTF. Here the CDR3 DNA reads TGTGCCAGCAGCTTGGCCCGGACAGGCGTTACCTATGGCTACACCTTC. The chain recombines TRBV5-5 with TRBJ1-2; 7 nucleotides agree with TRBD1. This CDR3 is built from 16 residues. CDR1 and CDR2 from the germline V gene are SGHKS and YYEKEE (reference sequence). V shed 0 bases and J 4 bases; nucleotides not matched to a gene: 9.

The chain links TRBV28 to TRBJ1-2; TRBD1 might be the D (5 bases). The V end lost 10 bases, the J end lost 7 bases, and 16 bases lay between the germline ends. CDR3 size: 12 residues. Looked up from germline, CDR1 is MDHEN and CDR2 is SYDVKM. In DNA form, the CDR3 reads TGTGCCATCCAGAACATCAGGGCTGGCTACACCTTC. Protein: CAIQNIRAGYTF.

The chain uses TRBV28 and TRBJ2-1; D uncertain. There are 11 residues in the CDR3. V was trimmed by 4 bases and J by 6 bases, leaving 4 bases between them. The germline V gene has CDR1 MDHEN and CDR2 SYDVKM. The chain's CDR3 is CASSSLNEQFF. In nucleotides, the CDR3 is TGTGCCAGCAGTTCCCTCAATGAGCAGTTCTTC.

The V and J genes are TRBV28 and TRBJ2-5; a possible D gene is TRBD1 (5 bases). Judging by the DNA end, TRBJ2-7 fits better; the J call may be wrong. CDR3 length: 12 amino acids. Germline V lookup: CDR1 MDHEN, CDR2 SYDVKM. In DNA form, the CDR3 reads TGTGCCAGCAGTTACAGGCTCTACGAGCAGTACTTC. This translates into CASSYRLYEQYF.